These 10 T cell receptor beta chains were sequenced from one sample in a study of cytomegalovirus exposure and HLA in healthy donors. PCR involved 60 Vbeta and 13 Jbeta primers. Assay used: immunoSEQ multiplex PCR; TCRdb lists only in-frame clones, some missing. The sample comprises some 170,000 clones, nearly 80% of which are singletons, and 6% to 7% rests with the top ten. The sequencing input was PBMCs. Receptors originate from a middle-aged man in good health and CMV-seropositive.

The chain links TRBV18 to TRBJ2-3; D may be TRBD1 (6 bases). Germline V lookup: CDR1 KGHSH, CDR2 LQKENI. The CDR3 contains 15 residues. Trimming pared 3 bases from V and 0 bases from J, leaving 10 bases between. CDR3 nucleotides: TGTGCCAGCTCACCTCCCGGACAGAGCACAGATACGCAGTATTTT. It is translated as CASSPPGQSTDTQYF.

J is TRBJ2-3 and V is TRBV5-1; TRBD1 matches at 9 bases. Trimming removed 4 bases from V and 1 base from J; junction bases left unmatched: 4. The CDR3 sequence is 15 residues long. Per the germline V gene, CDR1 is SGHRS and CDR2 is YFSETQ. The CDR3 spells CASSRQGDGTDTQYF. The CDR3 DNA reads as TGCGCCAGCAGCCGACAGGGGGACGGCACAGATACGCAGTATTTT.

This clone was counted a single time. The genes are TRBV11-2 and TRBJ2-1; 11 nucleotides align to TRBD1. This CDR3 has 15 residues. In germline, CDR1 is SGHAT, CDR2 FQNNGV. The V gene end was trimmed by 6 bases and the J gene end by 4 bases; junction bases not matched to a gene: 5. CDR3 coding DNA: TGTGCCAGCAGAATCGGGACAGGGGGGTACAATGAGCAGTTCTTC. As protein: CASRIGTGGYNEQFF. The whole variable domain, remainder taken from reference TRBV11-2 and TRBJ2-1, is EAGVAQSPRYKIIEKRQSVAFWCNPISGHATLYWYQQILGQGPKLLIQFQNNGVVDDSQLPKDRFSAERLKGVDSTLKIQPAKLEDSAVYLCASRIGTGGYNEQFFGPGTRLTVL.

This clone turned up a few times. This chain connects TRBV9 to TRBJ1-6, with D maybe TRBD1 (6 bases). Trimming removed 0 bases at V and 7 bases at J, with 14 bases between. Germline CDR1 and CDR2: SGDLS and YYNGEE. The CDR3 length is 16 residues. The CDR3 DNA reads as TGTGCCAGCAGCGTAGCTTCCAGGACAGAGAATTCACCCCTCCACTTT. It translates to CASSVASRTENSPLHF.

The chain is built from TRBV2 and TRBJ1-3; no reliable D call. Germline values: CDR1 SNHLY, CDR2 FYNNEI. The V gene lost 2 bases and the J gene lost 0 bases, with 8 bases spanning the gap. The CDR3 is 15 amino acids. The CDR3 DNA follows: TGTGCCAGCAGTGAATCACTTCTCTCTGGAAACACCATATATTTT. It yields the protein CASSESLLSGNTIYF.

The chain uses TRBV7-8 and TRBJ1-6, with a tentative D call TRBD1 (6 bases). The germline gives CDR1 SGHVS, CDR2 FQNEAQ. The CDR3 totals 14 residues. The germline V and J ends were trimmed by 5 bases and 8 bases, with 13 bases remaining between them. DNA for the CDR3: TGTGCCAGCAGCCACAGGGAGGGTTATTCACCCCTCCACTTT. Translating gives CASSHREGYSPLHF.

This chain connects TRBV28 to TRBJ2-2; 8 bases match TRBD1. CDR3 length equals 14 residues. CDR1 MDHEN and CDR2 SYDVKM come from the germline V gene. V lost 6 bases to trimming and J lost 4 bases; unmatched junction nucleotides: 4. In DNA form, the CDR3 reads TGTGCCAGCAGCAACAGGGGGAGCACCGGGGAGCTGTTTTTT. Translation: CASSNRGSTGELFF. Filled out from reference TRBV28 and TRBJ2-2, the complete variable domain reads DVKVTQSSRYLVKRTGEKVFLECVQDMDHENMFWYRQDPGLGLRLIYFSYDVKMKEKGDIPEGYSVSREKKERFSLILESASTNQTSMYLCASSNRGSTGELFFGEGSRLTVL.

This sequence joins TRBV5-6 and TRBJ1-2; D remains unclear. Germline CDR1 SGHDT, CDR2 YYEEEE. The CDR3 length is 13 residues. V gave up 5 bases and J gave up 6 bases, with 14 bases separating them. CDR3: CASRGGFGDGYTF. CDR3 sequence (DNA): TGTGCCAGCAGGGGCGGGTTCGGGGATGGCTACACCTTC.

V gene TRBV5-4 combines with J gene TRBJ2-1; D may be TRBD2 (5 bases). CDR1 SGHNT and CDR2 YYREEE come from the germline V gene (reference sequence). CDR3 length: 15 residues. The V end was cut by 0 bases, the J end by 5 bases, with 12 bases between. The CDR3 DNA follows: TGTGCCAGCAGCTTGGCCGCCCCTAGCCACAATGAGCAGTTCTTC. As protein: CASSLAAPSHNEQFF.

This clone turned up a few times. The chain employs TRBV25-1 and TRBJ2-5; D is ambiguous. V was trimmed by 4 bases and J by 6 bases, leaving 9 bases between them. Per the germline V gene, CDR1 is MGHDK and CDR2 is SYGVNS. This CDR3 spans 12 amino acids. The CDR3 loop is CASSARLQTQYF. The CDR3, as DNA: TGTGCCAGCAGTGCAAGACTCCAGACCCAGTACTTC.